This is a list of T cell receptor beta chains from one sample in a study of T cells in Graves' hyperthyroidism and ophthalmopathy. TCRdb fed the multiplex PCR reads into MiXCR, producing one record per CDR3 protein. The sample has hundreds of thousands of distinct CDR3 sequences, about a sixth seen once. The sample was blood. These receptors all stem from a woman aged 18-29 years with Graves' hyperthyroidism. The CDR3 runs from the conserved cysteine through the conserved F or W. The D gene is left open where the match is weak. Part of the rows lack a size; the others show once, few, many or a class for expanded clones.

.,TRBV12-3/TRBV12-4,TRBJ2-1,many,TGTGCCAGCAGTTTCTTAGAGGCCCGGGGCAATGAGCAGTTCTTC,CASSFLEARGNEQFF
.,TRBV12-3/TRBV12-4,TRBJ2-5,.,TGTGCCAGCAACTCGGGAATCGAAGAGACCCAGTACTTC,CASNSGIEETQYF
TRBD2,TRBV2,TRBJ2-3,many,TGTGCCAGCAGCGTCGGGCCTAGCGGACCTACAGATACGCAGTATTTT,CASSVGPSGPTDTQYF
TRBD1,TRBV5-1,TRBJ1-1,many,TGCGCCAGCAGCTTGACGGGACAGGGGGACACTGAAGCTTTCTTT,CASSLTGQGDTEAFF
TRBD2,TRBV11-2,TRBJ2-2,many,TGTGCCAGCACCCAATTGAGAACGGGGGGGCCCGTCGGGGAGCTGTTTTTT,CASTQLRTGGPVGELFF
TRBD1,TRBV30,TRBJ1-4,many,TGTGCCTTTAACAGGGGGGGGAATGAAAAACTGTTTTTT,CAFNRGGNEKLFF
.,TRBV3-1,TRBJ2-7,many,TGTGCCAGCGAGGGAACCTCCTACGAGCAGTACTTC,CASEGTSYEQYF
.,TRBV5-1,TRBJ1-1,many,TGCGCCAGCAGCTTGTCAGACTTGAACACTGAAGCTTTCTTT,CASSLSDLNTEAFF
.,TRBV7-2,TRBJ1-4,many,TGTGCCAGCAGCTTAGGTCTCGGGGCGGGAAAACTGTTTTTT,CASSLGLGAGKLFF
.,TRBV5-1,TRBJ2-3,many,TGCGCCAGCAGCTCCCAAGCCGGGGGCACAGATACGCAGTATTTT,CASSSQAGGTDTQYF
.,TRBV4-2,TRBJ2-7,few,TGTGCCAGCTCCCGGCAGGGACCGACCTACGAGCAGTACTTC,CASSRQGPTYEQYF
.,TRBV29-1,TRBJ1-3,many,TGCAGCGTGAGGAGGGGGGACACCATATATTTT,CSVRRGDTIYF
.,TRBV30,TRBJ2-3,few,TGTGCCTGGACCAACCACTTAGGGGTGGCGCAGTATTTT,CAWTNHLGVAQYF
TRBD2,TRBV12-3/TRBV12-4,TRBJ2-3,many,TGTGCCAGCAGTCCCCGTTTAGCGGGAGGGTCAGATACGCAGTATTTT,CASSPRLAGGSDTQYF
TRBD2,TRBV9,TRBJ2-1,many,TGTGCCAGCAGCGTAGATTCGCGGGGGGCCTACAATGAGCAGTTCTTC,CASSVDSRGAYNEQFF
TRBD2,TRBV20-1,TRBJ2-1,many,TGCAGTGCTGAGGGGACTAGCGGGAGGTTTGGCAATGAGCAGTTCTTC,CSAEGTSGRFGNEQFF
.,TRBV28,TRBJ1-2,.,TGTGCCAGCAATAACCCCAACATCTATGGCTACACCTTC,CASNNPNIYGYTF
TRBD1,TRBV4-2,TRBJ1-6,many,TGTGCCAGCAGCCAAGAAGGGGGCAGGAATTCACCCCTCCACTTT,CASSQEGGRNSPLHF
TRBD2,TRBV20-1,TRBJ2-1,many,TGCAGTGCTACTCGACTAGCGGGAGCACACGAGCAGTTCTTC,CSATRLAGAHEQFF
.,TRBV7-3,TRBJ1-3,.,TGTGCCAGCAGCTTAGGGACGGGGAGCTCTGGAAACACCATATATTTT,CASSLGTGSSGNTIYF
TRBD1,TRBV29-1,TRBJ1-4,many,TGCAGCGGGCGGGACAGGGACAATGAAAAACTGTTTTTT,CSGRDRDNEKLFF
TRBD2,TRBV7-3,TRBJ2-3,.,TGTGCCAGCAGCTTTACTAGCGGGGGGTTCAGGGATACGCAGTATTTT,CASSFTSGGFRDTQYF
.,TRBV7-6,TRBJ2-3,many,TGTGCCAGCAGCCCCCGGTTGAGCGGATCTAGCACAGATACGCAGTATTTT,CASSPRLSGSSTDTQYF
.,TRBV6-1,TRBJ1-6,few,TGTGCCAGCAGTCCTACCCCCTGGACAGACTATAATTCACCCTTCCACTTT,CASSPTPWTDYNSPFHF
TRBD2,TRBV20-1,TRBJ2-3,many,TGCAGTGCTAGAACGGCTAGCGGGAGAACAGATACGCAGTATTTT,CSARTASGRTDTQYF
.,TRBV7-6,TRBJ2-1,.,TGTGCCAGCAGCTCTTACAATAAGCAGTTCTTC,CASSSYNKQFF
TRBD1,TRBV2,TRBJ2-5,many,TGTGCCGGGACAGGGCAAGAGACCCAGTACTTC,CAGTGQETQYF
.,TRBV19,TRBJ2-3,.,TGTGCCAGTAGTATAGCACCTAGCACAGATACGCAGTATTTT,CASSIAPSTDTQYF
.,TRBV5-1,TRBJ1-2,many,TGCGCCAGCAGCCCCGGGACCGGGGAGGAGAGCTACACCTTC,CASSPGTGEESYTF
.,TRBV6-1,TRBJ2-7,many,TGTGCCAGCAGTGAAGAAGCTGGGGGCATATACGAGCAGTACTTC,CASSEEAGGIYEQYF
TRBD1,TRBV10-3,TRBJ1-5,.,TGTGCCATCAGTGAAGGGTCGGGTCAGGGGGGGGGTCAGCCCCAGCATTTT,CAISEGSGQGGGQPQHF
TRBD2,TRBV7-9,TRBJ2-1,many,TGTGCCAGCAGCCATCTCCTAGCGGGATACGGTGAGCAGTTCTTC,CASSHLLAGYGEQFF
TRBD1,TRBV6-1,TRBJ2-2,few,TGTGCCAGCACCCCCGGGGACAGGAGAGGCGCCGAGGAGCTGTTTTTT,CASTPGDRRGAEELFF
TRBD2,TRBV3-1,TRBJ2-1,.,TGTGCCAGCAGCCCAGGGGTAGCGGGAGGGCTCGGTGAGCAGTTCTTC,CASSPGVAGGLGEQFF
.,TRBV24-1,TRBJ2-5,many,TGTGCCACCAGTGATGGTAGATTAGACTGGATCCGAGGGTATGAGACCCAGTACTTC,CATSDGRLDWIRGYETQYF
.,TRBV28,TRBJ1-5,few,TGTGCCAGCAGTCCCTACTTAGACGGCAATCAGCCCCAGCATTTT,CASSPYLDGNQPQHF
.,TRBV4-1,TRBJ2-3,many,TGCGCCAGCAGCCGCTACACACCCACAGATACGCAGTATTTT,CASSRYTPTDTQYF
.,TRBV3-1,TRBJ2-5,many,TGTGCCAGCACCCAGAGGCAACAGGGGACCCAGTACTTC,CASTQRQQGTQYF
TRBD1,TRBV20-1,TRBJ2-1,many,TGCAGTGCTAGCGGACAGGGGAATGAGCAGTTCTTC,CSASGQGNEQFF
TRBD2,TRBV9,TRBJ2-1,many,TGTGCCAGCAGCGTAGAGACTAGCGGCTGGAGCTCCTACAATGAGCAGTTCTTC,CASSVETSGWSSYNEQFF
TRBD2,TRBV12-3/TRBV12-4,TRBJ2-3,.,TGTGCCAGCAGTCGGACTAGCGGGAGTGGCACAGATACGCAGTATTTT,CASSRTSGSGTDTQYF
.,TRBV3-1,TRBJ1-2,many,TGTGCCAGCAGCCAAGCCCCAGAACCTAACTATGGCTACACCTTC,CASSQAPEPNYGYTF
.,TRBV20-1,TRBJ2-5,many,TGCAGTGCTCAGGCAGGGTATGGGACCCAGTACTTC,CSAQAGYGTQYF
.,TRBV12-5,TRBJ1-5,many,TGTGCTAGTGGTTTGGGGCCCGATCAGCCCCAGCATTTT,CASGLGPDQPQHF
TRBD2,TRBV29-1,TRBJ2-3,few,TGCAGCGTCCTAGCGGGAGGCACAGATACGCAGTATTTT,CSVLAGGTDTQYF
TRBD1,TRBV7-2,TRBJ1-3,.,TGTGCCAGCAGCTTAGCGCACGGGACAGCCTCTGGAAACACCATATATTTT,CASSLAHGTASGNTIYF
TRBD1,TRBV6-2/TRBV6-3,TRBJ1-2,many,TGTGCCAGCAGTCCTACAGGGGATGGCTATGGCTACACCTTC,CASSPTGDGYGYTF
.,TRBV6-1,TRBJ1-3,.,TGTGCCAGCAGTGACGGATTAGACACCATATATTTT,CASSDGLDTIYF
.,TRBV27,TRBJ2-1,many,TGTGCCAGCAGCTTCCCTACAGCGGGGCGGCCTTTACAGGGGCAGTTCTTC,CASSFPTAGRPLQGQFF
TRBD1,TRBV12-3/TRBV12-4,TRBJ2-2,many,TGTGCCAGCAGCCAGACAGGGGGTTACAACCGAGGCGGGGAGCTGTTTTTT,CASSQTGGYNRGGELFF
.,TRBV7-9,TRBJ1-2,many,TGTGCCAGCAGCTCCCAAACTAGCTATGGCTACACCTTC,CASSSQTSYGYTF
.,TRBV29-1,TRBJ2-3,many,TGCAGCGTTGAATTGGGGGGTACGCAGTATTTT,CSVELGGTQYF
TRBD2,TRBV18,TRBJ2-5,many,TGTGCCAGCTCACCCCCCCGGGGGGGACGAGAGACCCAGTACTTC,CASSPPRGGRETQYF
TRBD2,TRBV9,TRBJ2-2,many,TGTGCCAGCAGCGTTCCTCTAGCGGGCCGGAACACCGGGGAGCTGTTTTTT,CASSVPLAGRNTGELFF
.,TRBV15,TRBJ2-7,many,TGTGCCACCAGCAGAGAAGGAGTTTCCTACGAGCAGTACTTC,CATSREGVSYEQYF